This T cell receptor (beta chain) was identified during a study of regulatory T cells in long-lasting Graves disease. Study-level results: The study found TRBV28, TRBJ1-2 and TRBJ2-5 favored in persistent disease. Newly diagnosed patients had higher TCR diversity than persistent Graves' patients did.

CDR3 length: 14 amino acids. Trimming shortened V by 7 bases and J by 5 bases, and 14 bases separated the two germline ends. The germline CDR1 and CDR2 sequences are SNHLY and FYNNEI. Time point of the sample: newly diagnosed GD, antithyroid drugs for less than 3 months. Following extraction of RNA from PBMCs, that RNA was used to make the TCR library. iRepertoire HTBI primers and Arm-PCR of CDR3 regions built TCR beta libraries. From the multiplex PCR reads, TCRdb called clonotypes with MiXCR, one entry per CDR3 protein. The sample carries about 620,000 distinct CDR3 sequences, about 15% recorded once. This clonotype showed up many times. Antigen specificity is unknown. These data also featured in a second study, about T cells in Graves' hyperthyroidism and ophthalmopathy.

This clonotype was sampled from a woman younger than 45 with Graves disease. J is TRBJ2-2 and V is TRBV2; possibly TRBD2 for D (6 bases). The sequenced sample was peripheral blood mononuclear cells (PBMCs), obtained at new diagnosis, from a patient treated with antithyroid drugs. The CDR3 region is CASKPSVTTGELFF. In nucleotides, the CDR3 is TGTGCCAGCAAGCCTAGCGTCACAACCGGGGAGCTGTTTTTT.